The clone carrying this T cell receptor (beta chain) was seen a few times. V shed 5 bases, J shed 1 base, and the junction held 8 bases outside the gene matches. Germline V lookup: CDR1 SGHVS, CDR2 FQNEAQ. The CDR3 loop spans 15 amino acids. TCRdb itself ran the RT-PCR reads through MiXCR, one entry per CDR3 protein. The table shows about 680,000 distinct CDR3 sequences, with around 14% occurring only once. The material sequenced was memory CD4+ T cells from blood. V and J are TRBV7-8 and TRBJ2-7, with 7 nucleotides matching TRBD2. The clonotype originates from a female donor in good health, serving as a healthy control. The CDR3, as DNA: TGTGCCAGCAGCACCGGGGGGACCCGGTCCTACGAGCAGTACTTC. This codes for CASSTGGTRSYEQYF.